Listed below are T cell receptor beta chains from one sample, sequenced in a study of T cell repertoires in cytomegalovirus infection. What these receptors recognize is not known. TCRdb re-derived calls from the reads in MiXCR, one entry per CDR3 protein. The sample holds roughly 730,000 distinct CDR3 sequences; around a third are singletons and the top ten take 15% to 20%. The starting material was cultured PBMCs, obtained from culture after CMV antigen stimulation. These receptors all stem from a human donor in good health (CMV status not recorded). Some clones in this sample may be carry-over from other donors' samples. Both conserved end residues are part of each CDR3. D genes are given only for firm matches. Not every row has a clone size; where given, it reads once, few, many or a size class.

clone size,D gene,J gene,V gene,CDR3 protein,CDR3 DNA
NA,TRBD1,TRBJ2-7,TRBV12-3/TRBV12-4,CASSLGGTGGSYEQYF,TGTGCCAGCAGTTTAGGGGGGACAGGGGGCTCCTACGAGCAGTACTTC
NA,TRBD1,TRBJ2-5,TRBV6-2/TRBV6-3,CASSVLRTGPSTQYF,TGTGCCAGCAGTGTACTCAGGACAGGGCCCAGCACCCAGTACTTC
NA,TRBD1,TRBJ2-3,TRBV20-1,CSASSPQGVTDTQYF,TGCAGTGCTAGTTCGCCCCAGGGGGTCACAGATACGCAGTATTTT
NA,TRBD1,TRBJ2-7,TRBV2,CATRDSLYEQYF,TGTGCCACCCGGGACAGCCTCTACGAGCAGTACTTC
few,NA,TRBJ2-3,TRBV2,CATSGGLRDTQYF,TGTGCCACCTCTGGGGGTCTAAGAGATACGCAGTATTTT
NA,NA,TRBJ2-1,TRBV7-2,CASSAGHRADEQFF,TGTGCCAGCAGCGCGGGCCACCGGGCGGATGAGCAGTTCTTC
NA,NA,TRBJ2-7,TRBV11-2,CASSLNGLEYF,TGTGCCAGCAGCCTCAACGGATTGGAGTACTTC
NA,TRBD2,TRBJ2-1,TRBV27,CASSSQTSASYNEQFF,TGTGCCAGCAGTTCCCAGACTAGCGCATCCTACAATGAGCAGTTCTTC
NA,TRBD2,TRBJ2-7,TRBV5-4,CASSFGTLAGEGQYF,TGTGCCAGCAGCTTCGGGACTCTAGCGGGAGAAGGGCAGTACTTC
few,TRBD1,TRBJ2-7,TRBV7-2,CASSSMTGTYEQYF,TGTGCCAGCAGCTCAATGACAGGGACCTACGAGCAGTACTTC
few,NA,TRBJ2-7,TRBV20-1,CSAASDRKPVF,TGCAGTGCTGCGAGTGACCGAAAACCCGTCTTC
NA,TRBD2,TRBJ2-1,TRBV5-1,CASSPQGLAGGPSYNEQFF,TGCGCCAGCAGCCCCCAGGGACTAGCGGGGGGCCCCTCCTACAATGAGCAGTTCTTC
NA,NA,TRBJ2-1,TRBV20-1,CSATYGATNEQFF,TGCAGTGCCACCTACGGGGCCACCAATGAGCAGTTCTTC
NA,NA,TRBJ2-4,TRBV20-1,CSARGGPTQNIQYF,TGCAGTGCTAGAGGAGGACCGACCCAAAACATTCAGTACTTC
many,NA,TRBJ2-5,TRBV7-2,CASSLTGVQETQYF,TGTGCCAGCAGCTTAACAGGCGTCCAAGAGACCCAGTACTTC
few,NA,TRBJ2-5,TRBV11-2,CASTRRGRERGGETQYF,TGTGCCAGCACCCGGCGAGGCAGGGAACGTGGGGGAGAGACCCAGTACTTC
few,NA,TRBJ2-1,TRBV5-1,CASSLGEDAYNEQFF,TGCGCCAGCAGCTTGGGTGAGGATGCCTACAATGAGCAGTTCTTC
NA,NA,TRBJ1-1,TRBV7-2,CASSSFRDLRGTEAFF,TGTGCCAGCAGCTCGTTTCGTGACTTGAGGGGGACTGAAGCTTTCTTT
once,NA,TRBJ1-1,TRBV20-1,CRTAGFGNTEAFF,TGCAGAACGGCGGGGTTTGGGAACACTGAAGCTTTCTTT
NA,NA,TRBJ1-2,TRBV15,CATSRDNSGVDGYTF,TGTGCCACCAGCAGAGATAACTCGGGGGTCGATGGCTACACCTTC
NA,NA,TRBJ2-3,TRBV6-1,CASSFDTTDTQYF,TGTGCCAGCAGTTTTGACACCACAGATACGCAGTATTTT
NA,NA,TRBJ1-1,TRBV6-5,CASSYSEGRAFF,TGTGCCAGCAGTTACTCGGAGGGGAGAGCTTTCTTT
few,NA,TRBJ1-5,TRBV4-1,CASSLHVAGYSNQPQHF,TGCGCCAGCAGCCTCCATGTCGCGGGGTATAGCAATCAGCCCCAGCATTTT
NA,NA,TRBJ2-5,TRBV10-2,CASSELAGPPKETQYF,TGCGCCAGCAGTGAGTTGGCGGGACCACCCAAAGAGACCCAGTACTTC
many,NA,TRBJ1-2,TRBV7-2,CASSLGAYDPGYTF,TGTGCCAGCAGCTTAGGGGCATACGATCCTGGCTACACCTTC
few,NA,TRBJ2-3,TRBV7-2,CASSLYQSSTDTQYF,TGTGCCAGCAGCTTATACCAGTCTAGCACAGATACGCAGTATTTT
NA,TRBD1,TRBJ2-3,TRBV6-2/TRBV6-3,CASSYSTDRAVNTQYF,TGTGCCAGCAGTTACTCAACGGACAGGGCGGTGAATACGCAGTATTTT
few,TRBD2,TRBJ2-3,TRBV7-2,CASSSPSAGGQDTQYF,TGTGCCAGCAGCTCGCCCTCGGCGGGGGGGCAAGATACGCAGTATTTT
NA,TRBD2,TRBJ2-1,TRBV6-2/TRBV6-3,CASAIFSGILSYNEQFF,TGTGCCAGCGCTATCTTTAGCGGGATCCTCTCCTACAATGAGCAGTTCTTC
NA,TRBD2,TRBJ2-1,TRBV18,CASSPTSGGEYSSYNEQFF,TGTGCCAGCTCACCTACTAGCGGGGGAGAATATAGCTCCTACAATGAGCAGTTCTTC
NA,NA,TRBJ2-2,TRBV3-1,CASSQFFGELFF,TGTGCCAGCAGCCAATTTTTCGGGGAGCTGTTTTTT
NA,NA,TRBJ1-2,TRBV7-8,CASSAIAYGYTF,TGTGCCAGCAGCGCCATAGCGTATGGCTACACCTTC
few,NA,TRBJ2-1,TRBV7-6,CASSPLRGNEQFF,TGTGCCAGCAGCCCCCTGAGGGGAAATGAGCAGTTCTTC
NA,NA,TRBJ2-7,TRBV4-1,CASSPWPLYEQYF,TGCGCCAGCAGCCCCTGGCCTCTCTACGAGCAGTACTTC
NA,TRBD2,TRBJ2-7,TRBV7-2,CASSKTSSSSYEQYF,TGTGCCAGCAGCAAGACTAGCAGTAGCTCCTACGAGCAGTACTTC
NA,NA,TRBJ1-5,TRBV7-5,CISVPEALKVHPSRNQPQHF,NA
NA,NA,TRBJ2-3,TRBV30,CAAIMDTQYF,TGTGCCGCGATCATGGATACGCAGTATTTT
NA,TRBD2,TRBJ2-7,TRBV5-4,CASSLWSRGGYEQYF,TGTGCCAGCAGCTTGTGGTCAAGGGGAGGGTACGAGCAGTACTTC
few,NA,TRBJ1-2,TRBV7-2,CASSHWSNRVGYGYTF,TGTGCCAGCAGCCATTGGTCCAACAGGGTCGGCTATGGCTACACCTTC
few,NA,TRBJ2-5,TRBV7-8,CASSLGSTLETQYF,TGTGCCAGCAGCTTGGGCAGCACGTTGGAGACCCAGTACTTC
NA,NA,TRBJ2-1,TRBV5-1,CASSLGGDRLDNEQFF,TGCGCCAGCAGCTTGGGGGGGGACAGACTTGACAATGAGCAGTTCTTC